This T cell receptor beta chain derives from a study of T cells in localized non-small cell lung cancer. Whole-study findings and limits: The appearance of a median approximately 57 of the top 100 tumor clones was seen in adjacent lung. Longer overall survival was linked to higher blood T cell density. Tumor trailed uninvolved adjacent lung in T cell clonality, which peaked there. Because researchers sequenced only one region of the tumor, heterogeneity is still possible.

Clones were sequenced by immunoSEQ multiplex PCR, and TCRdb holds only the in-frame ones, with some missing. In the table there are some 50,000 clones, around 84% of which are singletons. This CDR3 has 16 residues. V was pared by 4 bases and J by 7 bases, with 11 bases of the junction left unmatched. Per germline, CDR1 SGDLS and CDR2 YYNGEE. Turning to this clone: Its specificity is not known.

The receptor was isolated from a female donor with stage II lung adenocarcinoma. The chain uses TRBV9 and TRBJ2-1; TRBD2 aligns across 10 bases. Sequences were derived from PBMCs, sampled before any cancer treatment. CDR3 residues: CASSTFTSGAGNEQFF. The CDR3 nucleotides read TGTGCCAGCAGCACCTTTACTAGCGGGGCGGGTAATGAGCAGTTCTTC.